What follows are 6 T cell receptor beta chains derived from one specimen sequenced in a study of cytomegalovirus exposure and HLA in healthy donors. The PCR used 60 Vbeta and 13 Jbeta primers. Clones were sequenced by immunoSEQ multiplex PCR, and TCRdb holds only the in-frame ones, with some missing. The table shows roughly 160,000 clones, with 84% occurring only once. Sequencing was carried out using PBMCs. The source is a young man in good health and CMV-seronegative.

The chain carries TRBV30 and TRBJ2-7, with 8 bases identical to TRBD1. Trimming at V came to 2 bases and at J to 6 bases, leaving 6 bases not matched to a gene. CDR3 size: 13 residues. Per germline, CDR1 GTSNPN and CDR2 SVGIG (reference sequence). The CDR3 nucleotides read TGTGCCTGGAGTCCACGGACAGGGAGCGAGCAGTACTTC. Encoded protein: CAWSPRTGSEQYF.

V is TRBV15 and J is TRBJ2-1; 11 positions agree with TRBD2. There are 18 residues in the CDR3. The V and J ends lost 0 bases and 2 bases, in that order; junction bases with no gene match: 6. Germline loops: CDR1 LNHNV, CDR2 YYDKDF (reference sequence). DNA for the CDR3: TGTGCCACCAGCAGAGATTGGTTAGCGGGGGGGCCCTACAATGAGCAGTTCTTC. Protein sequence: CATSRDWLAGGPYNEQFF. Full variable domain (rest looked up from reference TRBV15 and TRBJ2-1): DAMVIQNPRYQVTQFGKPVTLSCSQTLNHNVMYWYQQKSSQAPKLLFHYYDKDFNNEADTPDNFQSRRPNTSFCFLDIRSPGLGDTAMYLCATSRDWLAGGPYNEQFFGPGTRLTVL.

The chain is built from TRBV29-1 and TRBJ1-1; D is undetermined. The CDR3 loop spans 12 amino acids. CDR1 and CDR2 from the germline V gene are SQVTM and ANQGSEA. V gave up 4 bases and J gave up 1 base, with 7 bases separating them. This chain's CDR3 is CSVVVQNTEAFF. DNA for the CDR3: TGCAGCGTTGTAGTTCAGAACACTGAAGCTTTCTTT.

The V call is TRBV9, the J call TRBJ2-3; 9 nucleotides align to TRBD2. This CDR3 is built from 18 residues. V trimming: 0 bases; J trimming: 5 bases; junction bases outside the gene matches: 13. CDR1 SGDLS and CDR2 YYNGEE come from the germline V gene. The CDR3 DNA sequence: TGTGCCAGCAGCGTAGGGGTTAGCGGGAGCCACCCTATAGATACGCAGTATTTT. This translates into CASSVGVSGSHPIDTQYF.

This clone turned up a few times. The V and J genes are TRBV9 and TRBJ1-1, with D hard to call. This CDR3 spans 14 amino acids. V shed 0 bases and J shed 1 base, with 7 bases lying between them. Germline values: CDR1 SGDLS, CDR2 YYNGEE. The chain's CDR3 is CASSVASRNTEAFF. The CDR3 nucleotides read TGTGCCAGCAGCGTAGCCTCCAGGAACACTGAAGCTTTCTTT.

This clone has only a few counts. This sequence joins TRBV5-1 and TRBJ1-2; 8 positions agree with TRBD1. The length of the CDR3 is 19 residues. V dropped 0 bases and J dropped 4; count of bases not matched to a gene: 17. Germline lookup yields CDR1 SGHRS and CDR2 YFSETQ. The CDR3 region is CASSLAMDRARPPIYGYTF. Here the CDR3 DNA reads TGCGCCAGCAGCTTGGCCATGGACAGGGCAAGACCCCCTATCTATGGCTACACCTTC. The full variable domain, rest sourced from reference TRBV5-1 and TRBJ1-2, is KAGVTQTPRYLIKTRGQQVTLSCSPISGHRSVSWYQQTPGQGLQFLFEYFSETQRNKGNFPGRFSGRQFSNSRSEMNVSTLELGDSALYLCASSLAMDRARPPIYGYTFGSGTRLTVV.